This TCR beta chain emerged from a study of PD-1 and CTLA-4 blockade in melanoma. TCRdb's table, derived via immunoSEQ multiplex PCR, lists solely in-frame clones and lacks some. The repertoire holds almost 30,000 clones, with roughly nine tenths as singletons. The CDR3 length is 15 residues. J lost 8 bases, V lost 4 bases, and 6 bases had no gene match. Looked up from germline, CDR1 is SGHTA and CDR2 is FQGTGA. The sequenced sample was CD8+ T cells from peripheral blood, obtained before anti-PD-1 treatment. This chain joins TRBV7-3 and TRBJ2-2, with TRBD2 matching 11 bases. This TCR was sampled from a human donor with melanoma. The CDR3 DNA follows: TGTGCCAGCAGCTCCCCACTAGCGGGAGTAGGGGAGCTGTTTTTT. Translating gives CASSSPLAGVGELFF.